These 11 T cell receptor beta chains were sequenced from one sample in a study of blood T cell repertoires in COVID-19 (dated by TCRdb to between 2020 and 2021). The library was made by the immunoSEQ multiplex PCR assay. Imported from immuneACCESS, the table was reduced by TCRdb to in-frame sequences with V and J called. These copies leave out some clones; in studies compared against another copy, an unresolved V gene accounts for under half, and the cause of the remainder is not known. For this sample there are approximately 25,000 clones; 92% appear just once. About 32% of the sample is taken by the ten largest. Material for sequencing was peripheral blood. These receptor sequences come from a man aged 65-85 years with active COVID-19.

The chain employs TRBV7-2 and TRBJ2-3, with a possible D match to TRBD2 (5 bases). The CDR3 has 15 amino acids. From germline, CDR1 is SGHTA and CDR2 FQGNSA. Trimming shortened V by 3 bases and J by 3 bases, and 13 bases separated the two germline ends. The CDR3 sequence: CASSFRLGRTDTQYF. The CDR3 DNA follows: TGTGCCAGCAGCTTTCGCCTGGGGAGAACAGATACGCAGTATTTT.

V gene TRBV5-6 combines with J gene TRBJ2-7, with unresolved D. V was clipped by 4 bases and J by 8 bases, with 16 bases between them. The CDR3 sequence is 13 residues long. Germline CDR1 SGHDT, CDR2 YYEEEE. CDR3 in amino acids: CASSRTGSPKQYF. The CDR3 nucleotides are TGTGCCAGCAGCAGAACCGGGTCCCCCAAGCAGTACTTC.

This sequence joins TRBV5-1 and TRBJ1-6, with D uncertain. The V gene lost 0 bases and the J gene lost 8 bases, with 12 bases spanning the gap. This CDR3 contains 15 residues. The germline gives CDR1 SGHRS, CDR2 YFSETQ. This CDR3 reads CASSLEPRTDSPLHF. CDR3 sequence (DNA): TGCGCCAGCAGCTTGGAGCCGAGAACTGATTCACCCCTCCACTTT. The complete variable domain, with remaining parts taken from reference TRBV5-1 and TRBJ1-6, reads KAGVTQTPRYLIKTRGQQVTLSCSPISGHRSVSWYQQTPGQGLQFLFEYFSETQRNKGNFPGRFSGRQFSNSRSEMNVSTLELGDSALYLCASSLEPRTDSPLHFGNGTRLTVT.

The V call is TRBV7-2, the J call TRBJ1-4, with TRBD1 matching over 8 bases. The CDR3 spans 16 residues. The germline CDR1 and CDR2 sequences are SGHTA and FQGNSA. V shed 3 bases and J 0 bases; nucleotides not matched to a gene: 3. CDR3 protein: CASSFRGRATNEKLFF. The DNA of the CDR3 is TGTGCCAGCAGCTTCAGGGGGCGAGCAACTAATGAAAAACTGTTTTTT.

The rearrangement joins TRBV5-1 to TRBJ2-1; 12 bases match TRBD2. V was pared by 4 bases and J by 1 base, with 3 bases of the junction left unmatched. The CDR3 is 16 residues long. From germline, CDR1 is SGHRS and CDR2 YFSETQ. The CDR3, as DNA: TGCGCCAGCAGCCTAGGACTAGCGGGATCCTACAATGAGCAGTTCTTC. This encodes CASSLGLAGSYNEQFF.

The CDR3: CATSLAGTTDTQYF. CDR3 sequence (DNA): TGTGCCACCAGCCTTGCGGGGACCACAGATACGCAGTATTTT. The chain is built from TRBV24-1 and TRBJ2-3; D might be TRBD2 (6 bases). Germline V lookup: CDR1 KGHDR, CDR2 SFDVKD. The CDR3 has 14 residues. The V gene lost 7 bases and the J gene lost 2 bases, with 12 bases spanning the gap.

The count of this clone is one. The same CDR3 arises from other DNA sequences in this sample as well. The chain is built from TRBV28 and TRBJ2-5; TRBD1 matches at 8 bases. CDR1 is MDHEN and CDR2 is SYDVKM in the germline V gene. Trimming cost V 4 bases and J 1 base; bases outside gene matches: 5. The CDR3 consists of 15 residues. The DNA for the CDR3 is TGTGCCAGCAGTTCCCGCGACAGGGGCCAAGAGACCCAGTACTTC. Translating it yields CASSSRDRGQETQYF.

This chain joins TRBV7-9 and TRBJ2-3; 9 nucleotides line up with TRBD1. This CDR3 spans 16 amino acids. Germline V gives CDR1 SEHNR, CDR2 FQNEAQ (reference sequence). The V and J ends lost 2 bases and 1 base, in that order; junction bases with no gene match: 4. CDR3 sequence: CASSLPRDRGTDTQYF. The CDR3 bases are TGTGCCAGCAGCTTACCAAGGGACAGGGGCACAGATACGCAGTATTTT.

This chain joins TRBV6-6 and TRBJ2-3; D gene uncertain. This CDR3 is 14 amino acids long. The ends were cut back, 3 bases at V and 4 bases at J, with 11 bases in the middle. Germline V CDR1 and CDR2: MNHNY, SVGAGI (reference sequence). The CDR3 loop reads CASSYGGRSDTQYF. CDR3 DNA: TGTGCCAGCAGTTATGGCGGTAGGTCAGATACGCAGTATTTT.

A single count supports this clone. This chain links TRBV9 with TRBJ1-1; tentative D call: TRBD1 (6 bases). CDR3 size: 14 residues. Germline V gene data show CDR1 as SGDLS and CDR2 as YYNGEE. V gave up 3 bases and J gave up 0 bases, with 9 bases separating them. The CDR3 nucleotides read TGTGCCAGCAGCGCAAGACAGGTGAACACTGAAGCTTTCTTT. Translation: CASSARQVNTEAFF.

The rearrangement uses TRBV10-1 and TRBJ2-4; 7 positions agree with TRBD1. CDR1 is WNHNN and CDR2 is SYGVQD in the germline V gene (reference sequence). The CDR3 totals 18 residues. Trimming cost V 0 bases and J 7 bases; bases outside gene matches: 15. CDR3 nucleotide sequence: TGCGCCAGCAGTGAGTCAGACCCCTTACAGGGGTCGGTGAACATTCAGTACTTC. Translating gives CASSESDPLQGSVNIQYF.